The 29 T cell receptor beta chains below all came from one sample that was sequenced in a study of metastatic and nonmetastatic thyroid tumors. TCRdb re-clonotyped the PCR reads via MiXCR. The table lists tens of thousands of clones, roughly 23% of them singletons, with 6% to 9.5% in the top ten. None of the patients had undergone any treatment ahead of thyroid surgery. The sample taken for sequencing was blood. The receptor source for this set is a female donor with papillary thyroid cancer or a benign thyroid nodule (not recorded which). Some clones in this sample may be carry-over from other donors' samples.

This clone was seen repeatedly, ten times or more. This chain links TRBV19 with TRBJ1-2; TRBD1 might be the D (6 bases). The CDR3 runs to 15 residues. The germline V and J ends were trimmed by 4 bases and 0 bases, with 12 bases remaining between them. Germline V gene data show CDR1 as LNHDA and CDR2 as SQIVND (reference sequence). CDR3 sequence reads: CASSRPGTSNYGYTF. In DNA form, the CDR3 reads TGTGCCAGTAGTAGACCTGGGACATCTAACTATGGCTACACCTTC.

The CDR3 here is CAISESADRGLNEQFF. The CDR3, as DNA: TGTGCCATCAGTGAGTCTGCGGACAGGGGTTTGAATGAGCAGTTCTTC. The gene calls are TRBV10-3 and TRBJ2-1, with 9 bases matching TRBD1. The CDR3 sequence is 16 residues long. CDR1 is ENHRY and CDR2 is SYGVKD in the germline V gene. J was trimmed by 7 bases and V by 0 bases; bases with no gene match: 7.

There are many counts of this clone. One junction end does not reproduce the germline sequence, and a read error may be involved. This rearrangement joins TRBV2 to TRBJ1-1; maybe TRBD1 (6 bases). This CDR3 spans 16 amino acids. Germline V gene data show CDR1 as SNHLY and CDR2 as FYNNEI. Written as DNA, the CDR3 is TGTGCCAGCAGGGAAGAAACAGGGTACCTGAACACTGAAGCTTTCTTT. It translates to CASREETGYLNTEAFF.

V gene TRBV12-3 or TRBV12-4 combines with J gene TRBJ2-7, with D unresolved. Trimming took off 3 bases at V and 6 bases at J, with 9 bases between the two ends. There are 12 residues in the CDR3. CDR3 nucleotide sequence: TGTGCCAGCAGTTTGCGGTGTCTCGAGCAGTACTTC. Translation gives CASSLRCLEQYF.

As for this clone: One end of the junction is discordant with germline, which a read error may explain. The identical CDR3 is also encoded by other nucleotide sequences in the sample. The chain uses TRBV20-1 and TRBJ1-2; D uncertain. Per the germline V gene, CDR1 is DFQATT and CDR2 is SNEGSKA (reference sequence). The CDR3 sequence is 14 residues long. The chain's CDR3 is CSARKDPAAYGYTF. As DNA, the CDR3 is TGCAGTGCTAGGAAGGACCCGGCGGCGTATGGATACACCTTC.

At least ten counts were recorded for this clone. The gene calls are TRBV11-2 and TRBJ1-4; tentative D call: TRBD1 (5 bases). CDR1 is SGHAT and CDR2 is FQNNGV in the germline V gene. Trimming left V 5 bases short and J 0 bases short, with 16 bases between. This CDR3 spans 17 amino acids. The CDR3 region is CASSESGLKATNEKLFF. The CDR3 DNA sequence: TGTGCCAGCAGCGAGTCGGGACTCAAAGCAACTAATGAAAAACTGTTTTTT. Drawing the rest from reference TRBV11-2 and TRBJ1-4, the complete variable domain is EAGVAQSPRYKIIEKRQSVAFWCNPISGHATLYWYQQILGQGPKLLIQFQNNGVVDDSQLPKDRFSAERLKGVDSTLKIQPAKLEDSAVYLCASSESGLKATNEKLFFGSGTQLSVL.

The V call is TRBV2, the J call TRBJ2-5; 8 bases match TRBD2. CDR1 SNHLY and CDR2 FYNNEI come from the germline V gene. The CDR3 contains 14 residues. After removal of 1 base from V and 4 bases from J, the junction contained 2 bases not matched to a gene. The CDR3 loop is CASSEVAGTETQYF. CDR3 nucleotides: TGTGCCAGCAGTGAAGTAGCGGGGACAGAGACCCAGTACTTC.

This clone was counted at least ten times. The rearrangement uses TRBV28 and TRBJ2-5, with D possibly called TRBD1 or TRBD2 (5 bases each). The CDR3 is made up of 15 amino acids. CDR1 and CDR2 (germline): MDHEN, SYDVKM. The V end lost 2 bases, the J end lost 5 bases, and 15 bases lay between the germline ends. CDR3 loop: CASSLGGVPVETQYF. The CDR3 DNA reads TGTGCCAGCAGTTTAGGGGGTGTCCCGGTGGAGACCCAGTACTTC.

There are many counts of this clone. The rearrangement links TRBV6-1 to TRBJ2-3; D uncertain. CDR3 length: 13 residues. The V and J ends lost 4 bases and 9 bases respectively, with 14 bases between them. The germline CDR1 and CDR2 sequences are MNHNS and SASEGT. The chain's CDR3 is CASSVFIYETQYF. The CDR3, as DNA: TGTGCCAGCAGTGTATTCATCTATGAAACGCAGTATTTT.

The chain has TRBV6-1 and TRBJ1-3; 7 bases are shared with TRBD1. CDR3 size: 14 residues. V shed 6 bases, J shed 9 bases, and the junction held 11 bases outside the gene matches. CDR1 MNHNS and CDR2 SASEGT come from the germline V gene. The DNA of the CDR3 is TGTGCCAGCAGGTCAGGGGGGGGTCGGTCCACCATATATTTT. This codes for CASRSGGGRSTIYF.

The chain uses TRBV30 and TRBJ2-5; 9 bases are shared with TRBD2. Trimming removed 5 bases from V and 1 base from J; junction bases left unmatched: 5. This CDR3 spans 14 amino acids. CDR1 is GTSNPN and CDR2 is SVGIG in the germline V gene (reference sequence). The CDR3 DNA reads TGTGCCTGGTCTAGCGGGACCCTCCAAGAGACCCAGTACTTC. Amino acid sequence: CAWSSGTLQETQYF. The entire variable domain, with the rest obtained from reference TRBV30 and TRBJ2-5, is as follows: SQTIHQWPATLVQPVGSPLSLECTVEGTSNPNLYWYRQAAGRGLQLLFYSVGIGQISSEVPQNLSASRPQDRQFILSSKKLLLSDSGFYLCAWSSGTLQETQYFGPGTRLLVL.

This clone was seen at least ten times. The V and J genes are TRBV14 and TRBJ1-3; TRBD1 is a possible D gene (5 bases). V was pared by 5 bases and J by 0 bases, with 11 bases between. The CDR3 is 15 residues long. In germline, CDR1 is SGHDN, CDR2 FVKESK. Written as DNA, the CDR3 is TGTGCCAGCAGCTGGGGGATTAGCTCTGGAAACACCATATATTTT. Protein: CASSWGISSGNTIYF.

In this sample, this clone turned up a few times. This chain joins TRBV20-1 and TRBJ2-1, with TRBD2 identical over 10 bases. The CDR3 runs to 16 residues. Germline loops: CDR1 DFQATT, CDR2 SNEGSKA (reference sequence). The V segment lost 1 base and the J segment 5 bases; nucleotides outside the gene matches: 8. The CDR3 sequence: CSARGPLAGVNNEQFF. In DNA, the CDR3 is TGCAGTGCTAGAGGTCCGCTAGCGGGAGTGAACAATGAGCAGTTCTTC.

This clone was recorded many times. This clone may be a read error of a much larger clone one base away. CDR3 in amino acids: CASTGFSGPNEQYF. For the CDR3, the DNA is TGTGCCAGCACCGGTTTCAGCGGTCCAAACGAGCAGTACTTC. This chain uses TRBV11-2 with TRBJ2-7; a possible D gene is TRBD2 (5 bases). V was pared by 7 bases and J by 5 bases, with 18 bases between. This CDR3 contains 14 residues. Germline lookup yields CDR1 SGHAT and CDR2 FQNNGV.

This clone was observed many times. This sample includes further DNA sequences coding for the same CDR3. The rearrangement links TRBV18 to TRBJ1-3; D is possibly TRBD1 (5 bases). With 3 bases removed from V and 4 bases from J, the gap between germline ends came to 22 bases. CDR1 KGHSH and CDR2 LQKENI come from the germline V gene. The CDR3 totals 18 residues. CDR3 amino acids: CASSPPGRHGVEGNTIYF. CDR3 sequence (DNA): TGTGCCAGCTCACCTCCGGGGCGACACGGCGTGGAGGGAAACACCATATATTTT.

This clone was counted ten times or more. The chain combines TRBV4-3 with TRBJ2-1; D is unresolved. Per the germline V gene, CDR1 is LGHNA and CDR2 is YSLEER. V lost 3 bases, J lost 5 bases, and 5 bases lay in between. The CDR3 totals 12 residues. The CDR3 loop reads CASSHGHNEQFF. CDR3 nucleotide sequence: TGCGCCAGCAGCCACGGTCACAATGAGCAGTTCTTC.

The gene calls are TRBV6-5 and TRBJ2-7; D is uncertain. Germline assignment: CDR1 MNHEY and CDR2 SVGAGI. V shed 0 bases and J shed 5 bases, with 5 bases lying between them. The CDR3 has 12 amino acids. CDR3 protein: CASSYSRDEQYF. CDR3 DNA sequence: TGTGCCAGCAGTTACTCAAGGGACGAGCAGTACTTC.

This clone was seen at least ten times. The chain combines TRBV7-8 with TRBJ2-7; 10 bases match TRBD2. Germline-derived CDR1 and CDR2 are SGHVS and FQNEAQ. V shed 2 bases, J shed 1 base, and the junction held 2 bases outside the gene matches. This CDR3 spans 15 amino acids. The CDR3 is CASSLTSGVSYEQYF. The CDR3 bases are TGTGCCAGCAGCTTAACTAGCGGGGTTTCCTACGAGCAGTACTTC. Looking up the rest from reference TRBV7-8 and TRBJ2-7 gives the full variable domain: GAGVSQSPRYKVAKRGQDVALRCDPISGHVSLFWYQQALGQGPEFLTYFQNEAQLDKSGLPSDRFFAERPEGSVSTLKIQRTQQEDSAVYLCASSLTSGVSYEQYFGPGTRLTVT.

This clone was counted at least ten times. Other DNA variants within this sample encode the same CDR3. V and J are TRBV27 and TRBJ2-1, with 7 bases aligning to TRBD2. CDR1 MNHEY and CDR2 SMNVEV come from the germline V gene (reference sequence). Trimming took 2 bases from V and 6 from J; bases not matched to a gene: 10. This CDR3 spans 16 amino acids. CDR3 sequence: CASSLGAGEARNEQFF. CDR3 coding DNA: TGTGCCAGCAGTTTAGGGGCGGGAGAAGCGCGCAATGAGCAGTTCTTC.

Comments on this clone: This CDR3 is also generated by other DNA sequences in the sample. This chain links TRBV3-1 with TRBJ2-5; no firm D call. This CDR3 region has 13 residues. Germline CDR1 LGHDT, CDR2 YNNKEL (reference sequence). Trimming shortened V by 4 bases and J by 0 bases, and 6 bases separated the two germline ends. The CDR3 spells CASSLRDQETQYF. The CDR3 coding sequence is TGTGCCAGCAGCCTTCGGGACCAAGAGACCCAGTACTTC.

This clone appeared many times. The CDR3 coding sequence is TGTGCCAGCGTGGCGTCGGGGTCTACTGAAGCTTTCTTT. Residues: CASVASGSTEAFF. The J gene is TRBJ1-1, the V gene TRBV5-5; no definite D call. The CDR3 sequence is 13 residues long. Trimming took 7 bases from V and 5 from J, leaving 15 bases between them. Germline V lookup: CDR1 SGHKS, CDR2 YYEKEE (reference sequence). Combining the CDR3 with reference TRBV5-5 and TRBJ1-1 gives the whole variable domain DAGVTQSPTHLIKTRGQQVTLRCSPISGHKSVSWYQQVLGQGPQFIFQYYEKEERGRGNFPDRFSARQFPNYSSELNVNALLLGDSALYLCASVASGSTEAFFGQGTRLTVV.

The sample holds a few counts of this clone. The chain couples TRBV7-3 to TRBJ2-2, with D perhaps given as TRBD1 or TRBD2 (6 bases each). V was trimmed by 5 bases and J by 4 bases, leaving 14 bases between them. CDR1 is SGHTA and CDR2 is FQGTGA in the germline V gene. There are 15 residues in the CDR3. The CDR3 is CASSREGGGTGELFF. CDR3 in DNA: TGTGCCAGCAGCCGAGAGGGGGGCGGCACCGGGGAGCTGTTTTTT.

This clone was detected only a few times. This chain connects TRBV6-2 or TRBV6-3 to TRBJ1-2; D ambiguous. V dropped 3 bases and J dropped 3 bases, with 5 bases sitting between them. CDR3 length equals 12 residues. CDR1 and CDR2 (germline): MNHEY, SVGEGT. The CDR3: CASSYQDYGYTF. Here the CDR3 DNA reads TGTGCCAGCAGTTATCAGGACTATGGCTACACCTTC.

V is TRBV5-1 and J is TRBJ2-3, with D maybe TRBD2 (5 bases). V was pared by 3 bases and J by 2 bases, with 10 bases between. This CDR3 comprises 14 residues. CDR1 is SGHRS and CDR2 is YFSETQ in the germline V gene. The CDR3 loop reads CASSSGLLTDTQYF. The CDR3 region has the DNA TGCGCCAGCAGCTCCGGACTTCTCACAGATACGCAGTATTTT.

The CDR3 sequence is CASSLWGSGNTIYF. The DNA of the CDR3 is TGTGCCAGCAGCTTATGGGGGTCTGGAAACACCATATATTTT. V is TRBV11-2 and J is TRBJ1-3; possible D gene TRBD1, 5 bases. Per germline, CDR1 SGHAT and CDR2 FQNNGV. The CDR3 sequence is 14 residues long. Trimming removed 2 bases from V and 1 base from J, with 6 bases in between.

This clone was seen at least ten times. The V call is TRBV9, the J call TRBJ1-6; D is ambiguous. From germline, CDR1 is SGDLS and CDR2 YYNGEE. The CDR3 sequence is 14 residues long. V gave up 0 bases and J gave up 6 bases, with 7 bases separating them. The chain's CDR3 is CASSVAQSNSPLHF. The CDR3 DNA reads TGTGCCAGCAGCGTAGCACAGAGTAATTCACCCCTCCACTTT.

The V and J genes are TRBV30 and TRBJ2-7; no firm D call. V lost 1 base and J 4 bases, leaving 8 bases between the germline ends. This CDR3 contains 12 residues. CDR1 GTSNPN and CDR2 SVGIG come from the germline V gene (reference sequence). The CDR3 loop reads CAWSGQAYEQYF. The DNA for the CDR3 is TGTGCCTGGAGTGGGCAAGCTTACGAGCAGTACTTC. The full variable domain, its missing parts supplied by reference TRBV30 and TRBJ2-7, is SQTIHQWPATLVQPVGSPLSLECTVEGTSNPNLYWYRQAAGRGLQLLFYSVGIGQISSEVPQNLSASRPQDRQFILSSKKLLLSDSGFYLCAWSGQAYEQYFGPGTRLTVT.

This clone was seen at least ten times. The rearrangement uses TRBV5-1 and TRBJ2-3, with 7 bases identical to TRBD1. The CDR3 spans 14 residues. V shed 5 bases, J shed 2 bases, and the junction held 5 bases outside the gene matches. Germline V CDR1 and CDR2: SGHRS, YFSETQ. In DNA, the CDR3 is TGCGCCAGCAGGCTGGGACAGCCCACAGATACGCAGTATTTT. This translates into CASRLGQPTDTQYF.

The table lists this clone with many counts. The rearrangement uses TRBV7-2 and TRBJ2-4, with D tentatively TRBD2 (5 bases). The CDR3 extends over 14 amino acids. V lost 3 bases to trimming and J lost 6 bases, with 12 bases between them. CDR1 SGHTA and CDR2 FQGNSA come from the germline V gene. CDR3 in amino acids: CASSFRGYGNIQYF. CDR3 sequence (DNA): TGTGCCAGCAGCTTCCGAGGGTACGGAAACATTCAGTACTTC.